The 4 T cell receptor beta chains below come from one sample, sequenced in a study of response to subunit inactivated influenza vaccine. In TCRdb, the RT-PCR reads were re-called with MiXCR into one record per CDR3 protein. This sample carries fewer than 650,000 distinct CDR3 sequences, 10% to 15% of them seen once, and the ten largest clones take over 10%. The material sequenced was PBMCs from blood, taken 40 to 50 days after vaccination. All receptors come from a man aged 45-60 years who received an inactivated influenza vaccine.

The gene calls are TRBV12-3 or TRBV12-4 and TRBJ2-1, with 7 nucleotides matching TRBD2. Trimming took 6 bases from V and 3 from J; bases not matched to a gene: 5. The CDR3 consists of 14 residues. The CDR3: CASRLADRYNEQFF. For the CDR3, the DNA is TGTGCCAGCAGGCTAGCGGACCGCTACAATGAGCAGTTCTTC.

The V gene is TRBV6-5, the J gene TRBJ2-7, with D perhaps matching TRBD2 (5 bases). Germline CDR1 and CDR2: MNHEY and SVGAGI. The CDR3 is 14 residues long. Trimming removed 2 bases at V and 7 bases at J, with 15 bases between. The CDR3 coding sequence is TGTGCCAGCAGTTACGAGCGGAACGTGATGGAGCAGTACTTC. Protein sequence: CASSYERNVMEQYF.

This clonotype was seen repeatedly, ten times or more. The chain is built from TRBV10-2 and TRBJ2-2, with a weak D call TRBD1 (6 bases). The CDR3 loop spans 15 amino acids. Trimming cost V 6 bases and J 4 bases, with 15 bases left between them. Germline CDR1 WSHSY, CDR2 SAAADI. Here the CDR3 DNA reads TGCGCCAGCAGGGCGACAGGTTCTATCACCGGGGAGCTGTTTTTT. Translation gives CASRATGSITGELFF.

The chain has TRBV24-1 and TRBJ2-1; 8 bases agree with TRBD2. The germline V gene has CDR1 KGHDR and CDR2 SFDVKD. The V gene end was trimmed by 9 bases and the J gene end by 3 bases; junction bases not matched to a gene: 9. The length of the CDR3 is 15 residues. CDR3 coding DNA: TGTGCCACCTCGCTTAGTCGGGAGGGCTACAATGAGCAGTTCTTC. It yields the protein CATSLSREGYNEQFF.